Each of the 29 T cell receptor beta chains below was sequenced from the same sample in a study of control samples from healthy donors and cancer patients. TCRdb's copy holds only in-frame clones and misses some; the assay was immunoSEQ multiplex PCR. This sample has over 100,000 clones, with over 80% found just once. The sequencing input was blood. The source of these receptors is a woman aged 45-65 years in good health.

J is TRBJ2-5 and V is TRBV5-1; tentative D call: TRBD2 (5 bases). The V gene's germline CDR1 is SGHRS and CDR2 YFSETQ. V lost 4 bases, J lost 3 bases, and 10 bases lay in between. This CDR3 is built from 13 residues. CDR3 residues: CASSPVGKETQYF. CDR3 nucleotides: TGCGCCAGCAGCCCTGTCGGGAAAGAGACCCAGTACTTC.

Only one count was recorded for this clone. This rearrangement joins TRBV6-2 or TRBV6-3 to TRBJ2-7; tentatively, D is TRBD2 (6 bases). Germline V lookup: CDR1 MNHEY, CDR2 SVGEGT. The length of the CDR3 is 15 residues. Between the trimmed V and J ends, which lost 0 bases and 3 bases, there was a span of 12 bases. The CDR3 sequence is CASSYSAAGIYEQYF. The CDR3 nucleotides read TGTGCCAGCAGTTACTCGGCGGCGGGGATCTACGAGCAGTACTTC.

The chain joins TRBV3-1 (or the pseudogene TRBV3-2) to TRBJ1-3; 7 bases align to TRBD1. Germline values: CDR1 LGHDT, CDR2 YNNKEL (reference sequence). This CDR3 is 15 amino acids long. The trim removed 1 base at V and 1 base at J, leaving 1 base unmatched. The CDR3 reads CASSQARGSGNTIYF. Here the CDR3 DNA reads TGTGCCAGCAGCCAAGCCAGGGGGTCTGGAAACACCATATATTTT.

This chain uses TRBV10-3 with TRBJ1-6, with D perhaps TRBD1 (5 bases). The CDR3 totals 14 residues. Per germline, CDR1 ENHRY and CDR2 SYGVKD. Trimming pared 2 bases from V and 14 bases from J, leaving 16 bases between. The CDR3 spells CAISEALDAGALHF. In nucleotides, the CDR3 is TGTGCCATCAGTGAGGCCCTCGATGCGGGGGCCCTCCACTTT.

The chain carries TRBV14 and TRBJ1-2, with TRBD1 matching 7 bases. Germline CDR1 reads SGHDN; CDR2 reads FVKESK. The CDR3 is 14 amino acids. V was clipped by 1 base and J by 4 bases; unmatched bases: 3. The CDR3 protein is CASSQADRIYGYTF. CDR3 DNA: TGTGCCAGCAGCCAAGCGGACAGGATCTATGGCTACACCTTC.

This rearrangement joins TRBV5-1 to TRBJ2-1, with TRBD2 as a possible D gene (5 bases). Trimming took 2 bases from V and 8 from J, leaving 17 bases between them. This CDR3 spans 15 amino acids. Germline values: CDR1 SGHRS, CDR2 YFSETQ. The CDR3 reads CASSLTSFSRDEQFF. The CDR3 coding sequence is TGCGCCAGCAGCTTAACTAGTTTCTCCCGGGATGAGCAGTTCTTC.

The V and J genes are TRBV2 and TRBJ1-2; D unclear. Germline CDR1 is SNHLY and CDR2 is FYNNEI. The CDR3 is made up of 13 amino acids. The V and J ends lost 10 bases and 3 bases respectively, with 15 bases between them. The CDR3 DNA reads TGTGCCATCCGACCGACTGTAGACTATGGCTACACCTTC. Translating it yields CAIRPTVDYGYTF. Looking up the rest from reference TRBV2 and TRBJ1-2 gives the full variable domain: EPEVTQTPSHQVTQMGQEVILRCVPISNHLYFYWYRQILGQKVEFLVSFYNNEISEKSEIFDDQFSVERPDGSNFTLKIRSTKLEDSAMYFCAIRPTVDYGYTFGSGTRLTVV.

The sample holds a few counts of this clone. The chain joins TRBV30 to TRBJ1-5; no reliable D call. V was cut by 2 bases and J by 3 bases, with 5 bases left in between. CDR1 is GTSNPN, CDR2 SVGIG, per germline (reference sequence). This CDR3 is built from 12 residues. CDR3 sequence reads: CAWSRTNQPQHF. The CDR3 region has the DNA TGTGCCTGGAGTCGGACCAATCAGCCCCAGCATTTT.

The rearrangement joins TRBV6-1 to TRBJ2-7, with D perhaps being TRBD1 or TRBD2 (5 bases each). Trimming took 2 bases from V and 12 from J, leaving 14 bases between them. The CDR3 spans 12 residues. Germline V CDR1 and CDR2: MNHNS, SASEGT. The CDR3 DNA reads as TGTGCCAGCAGTGAAATGGGGACGGAGACGTACTTC. Translated: CASSEMGTETYF.

The DNA of the CDR3 is TGTGCCAGCAGCTTACCCGCTTACAGGAGAGGTAGAGCTTTCTTT. Residues: CASSLPAYRRGRAFF. The chain has TRBV5-6 and TRBJ1-1, with a weak D call TRBD1 (5 bases). Trimming left V 2 bases short and J 10 bases short, with 21 bases between. The CDR3 is made up of 15 amino acids. Germline V gene lookup returns CDR1 SGHDT and CDR2 YYEEEE.

This clone has more than one count but fewer than ten. CDR3 sequence reads: CASSPRREGDGYTF. The CDR3, as DNA: TGTGCCAGCTCACCACGCAGGGAGGGCGATGGCTACACCTTC. V gene TRBV18 combines with J gene TRBJ1-2, with a possible D match to TRBD1 (5 bases). The length of the CDR3 is 14 residues. Trimming took off 1 base at V and 6 bases at J, with 12 bases between the two ends. Germline V gene sequence: CDR1 KGHSH, CDR2 LQKENI.

This sequence joins TRBV27 and TRBJ2-6; D gene ambiguous. The V gene lost 3 bases and the J gene lost 4 bases, with 10 bases spanning the gap. Germline loops: CDR1 MNHEY, CDR2 SMNVEV (reference sequence). The CDR3 contains 15 residues. CDR3: CASSFSGEGANVLTF. The CDR3 region has the DNA TGTGCCAGCAGTTTCTCGGGCGAAGGGGCCAACGTCCTGACTTTC.

The rearrangement joins TRBV7-9 to TRBJ2-1; tentative D call: TRBD1 (5 bases). This CDR3 has 12 amino acids. The germline CDR1 and CDR2 sequences are SEHNR and FQNEAQ (reference sequence). Trimming took off 5 bases at V and 11 bases at J, with 13 bases between the two ends. CDR3 residues: CASSPTEGKQFF. The DNA of the CDR3 is TGTGCCAGCAGCCCGACAGAAGGAAAGCAGTTCTTC.

The chain links TRBV30 to TRBJ1-6; D not certain. There are 13 residues in the CDR3. Per germline, CDR1 GTSNPN and CDR2 SVGIG (reference sequence). With 0 bases removed from V and 9 bases from J, the gap between germline ends came to 9 bases. The CDR3 region has the DNA TGTGCCTGGAGTGTAGATCTGTTTTCACCCCTCCACTTT. Protein product: CAWSVDLFSPLHF.

V gene TRBV12-3 or TRBV12-4 combines with J gene TRBJ2-1; D is perhaps TRBD1 (6 bases). The CDR3 loop spans 13 amino acids. The V end was cut by 7 bases, the J end by 9 bases, with 16 bases between. The CDR3 nucleotides read TGTGCCAGCACCCGGACAGTGGACCGTGAGCAGTTCTTC. Encoded protein: CASTRTVDREQFF.

The chain carries TRBV6-5 and TRBJ2-7, with 8 nucleotides matching TRBD2. CDR3 length: 14 amino acids. The V gene end was trimmed by 7 bases and the J gene end by 2 bases; junction bases not matched to a gene: 7. Germline assignment: CDR1 MNHEY and CDR2 SVGAGI. CDR3 nucleotides: TGTGCCAGCACTAAAATAGCGGGAACCTACGAGCAGTACTTC. It yields the protein CASTKIAGTYEQYF.

The chain employs TRBV19 and TRBJ1-3, with TRBD1 matching over 7 bases. Germline V CDR1 and CDR2: LNHDA, SQIVND (reference sequence). The CDR3 is 16 residues long. Trimming at V came to 6 bases and at J to 4 bases, leaving 12 bases not matched to a gene. CDR3: CASRSGGGASGNTIYF. The CDR3 bases are TGTGCCAGTAGATCTGGAGGGGGCGCTTCAGGAAACACCATATATTTT.

Concerning this clone: The identical CDR3 is also encoded by other nucleotide sequences in the sample. The rearrangement links TRBV7-2 to TRBJ1-2, with 7 bases that match TRBD1. Trimming took 1 base from V and 8 from J; bases not matched to a gene: 10. There are 15 residues in the CDR3. The germline CDR1 and CDR2 sequences are SGHTA and FQGNSA. The DNA for the CDR3 is TGTGCCAGCAGCTTAGATAACAGGGGTCGGGAGGGCTACACCTTC. It translates to CASSLDNRGREGYTF.

The rearrangement uses TRBV15 and TRBJ1-2; no clear D gene. Germline-derived CDR1 and CDR2 are LNHNV and YYDKDF (reference sequence). CDR3 size: 15 residues. V lost 8 bases and J lost 4, with 20 bases in between. CDR3 in DNA: TGTGCCACCGCCGAAAAGGGAAACCCCCTCTATGGCTACACCTTC. Its translation: CATAEKGNPLYGYTF.

The rearrangement links TRBV7-2 to TRBJ2-1; D gene unclear. This CDR3 has 12 amino acids. V was cut by 2 bases and J by 6 bases, with 5 bases left in between. CDR1 is SGHTA, CDR2 FQGNSA, per germline. The CDR3 loop reads CASSLISNEQFF. DNA for the CDR3: TGTGCCAGCAGCTTAATATCCAATGAGCAGTTCTTC.

This clone appeared once. The V and J genes are TRBV7-9 and TRBJ1-2; TRBD1 might be the D (6 bases). The V end lost 7 bases, the J end lost 2 bases, and 14 bases lay between the germline ends. Germline V CDR1 and CDR2: SEHNR, FQNEAQ (reference sequence). CDR3 length: 14 residues. The CDR3 region has the DNA TGTGCCAGCACCCGGGGGGCGGGAAACTATGGCTACACCTTC. Translated: CASTRGAGNYGYTF.

J is TRBJ2-7 and V is TRBV5-1; possible D gene TRBD2, 6 bases. Looked up from germline, CDR1 is SGHRS and CDR2 is YFSETQ. With 0 bases removed from V and 5 bases from J, the gap between germline ends came to 18 bases. The CDR3 has 16 amino acids. For the CDR3, the DNA is TGCGCCAGCAGCTTGGGGGCGTTGGGAGGCATCCACGAGCAGTACTTC. This codes for CASSLGALGGIHEQYF.

The DNA of the CDR3 is TGCAGTGTCGTGATTGGGGAGCAGTTCTTC. It encodes CSVVIGEQFF. The chain has TRBV20-1 and TRBJ2-1; D is unclear. The germline gives CDR1 DFQATT, CDR2 SNEGSKA (reference sequence). V shed 7 bases and J shed 10 bases, with 11 bases lying between them. The CDR3 spans 10 residues.

The chain recombines TRBV6-5 with TRBJ2-5; a possible D gene is TRBD2 (6 bases). Germline V gives CDR1 MNHEY, CDR2 SVGAGI. CDR3 length equals 15 residues. Between the trimmed V and J ends, which lost 2 bases and 5 bases, there was a span of 15 bases. The CDR3 protein is CASSYLGVRGETQYF. DNA for the CDR3: TGTGCCAGCAGTTACCTAGGGGTACGGGGGGAGACCCAGTACTTC.

CDR3 nucleotide sequence: TGTGCCAGCAGTGCCACGACGGAGCCCTTTGATGAGCAGTTCTTC. Translated, it gives CASSATTEPFDEQFF. V gene TRBV6-4 combines with J gene TRBJ2-1, with no clear D. The germline V and J ends were trimmed by 4 bases and 8 bases, with 18 bases remaining between them. The CDR3 runs to 15 residues. Germline CDR1 reads MRHNA; CDR2 reads SNTAGT.

This clone is a singleton in its sample. The rearrangement joins TRBV6-1 to TRBJ1-2; D gene ambiguous. The CDR3 loop spans 12 amino acids. The V end was cut by 0 bases, the J end by 8 bases, with 7 bases between. Germline V gene data show CDR1 as MNHNS and CDR2 as SASEGT. The CDR3 DNA sequence: TGTGCCAGCAGTGAAGCGGGGAGGGGCTACACCTTC. Protein product: CASSEAGRGYTF.

V and J are TRBV19 and TRBJ1-5; 7 bases match TRBD1. This CDR3 has 15 amino acids. J was trimmed by 5 bases and V by 5 bases; bases with no gene match: 9. The germline V gene encodes CDR1 LNHDA and CDR2 SQIVND (reference sequence). CDR3 in amino acids: CASSPQGIPYQPQHF. The DNA of the CDR3 is TGTGCCAGTAGTCCACAGGGGATTCCTTATCAGCCCCAGCATTTT.

This chain uses TRBV7-2 with TRBJ2-2; unclear D gene. V was clipped by 3 bases and J by 8 bases, with 7 bases between them. This CDR3 has 12 amino acids. The germline CDR1 and CDR2 sequences are SGHTA and FQGNSA. The CDR3 loop reads CASSFLAGELFF. The DNA for the CDR3 is TGTGCCAGCAGCTTCTTGGCTGGGGAGCTGTTTTTT. Filled out from reference TRBV7-2 and TRBJ2-2, the complete variable domain reads GAGVSQSPSNKVTEKGKDVELRCDPISGHTALYWYRQSLGQGLEFLIYFQGNSAPDKSGLPSDRFSAERTGGSVSTLTIQRTQQEDSAVYLCASSFLAGELFFGEGSRLTVL.

This clone was found a few times. The chain is built from TRBV3-1 (or the pseudogene TRBV3-2) and TRBJ2-2, with D unclear. There are 14 residues in the CDR3. Trimming pared 1 base from V and 3 bases from J, leaving 6 bases between. Germline-derived CDR1 and CDR2 are LGHDT and YNNKEL (reference sequence). This CDR3 is CASSQGYYTGELFF. In nucleotides, the CDR3 is TGTGCCAGCAGCCAAGGTTATTACACCGGGGAGCTGTTTTTT.